This TCR beta chain was documented in a study of CXCR3-negative and CXCR3-positive naive CD8 T cells. The germline CDR1 and CDR2 sequences are LGHDT and YNNKEL (reference sequence). The CDR3 has 16 residues. The authors made the TRB cDNA libraries by 5' RACE using UMI labels. TCRdb re-called the 5' RACE reads, yielding one record per CDR3 amino acid sequence without DNA. Listed are around 40,000 distinct CDR3 sequences; about 14% falls within the top ten. The sequencing sample was made of memory CD8+ T cells from blood. The clonotype comes from a human donor in good health. Some clones in this sample may be carry-over from other donors' samples. The chain links TRBV3-1 to TRBJ2-1; the TRBD2 assignment by TCRdb is unverifiable without DNA. The CDR3 loop reads CASSQTSGGGNNEQFF.